This T cell receptor beta chain stems from a study of blood T cell repertoires in COVID-19. Trimming took 3 bases from V and 2 from J, leaving 2 bases between them. There are 11 residues in the CDR3. This clone was picked up a small number of times. The same CDR3 also results from other DNA sequences found in this sample. The method was immunoSEQ multiplex PCR; TCRdb's version includes in-frame clones alone and lacks a portion of them. Here the sample spans about 170,000 clones, about nine tenths being singletons. Patients from Seattle were sampled longitudinally, starting during active infection. This chain connects TRBV12-3 or TRBV12-4 to TRBJ2-7, with D uncertain. The sequenced sample consisted of peripheral blood. The receptor was isolated from a woman aged 55-70 years with COVID-19, enrolled during active disease. Written as DNA, the CDR3 is TGTGCCAGCAGTTTCGCCTACGAGCAGTACTTC. Translated: CASSFAYEQYF.